A selection of T cell receptor beta chains follows, all from one sample in a study of CD8 T cells in ankylosing spondylitis. TCRdb recomputed calls from the 5' RACE reads with MiXCR, one row per CDR3 protein. In the table there are 240,000 or so distinct CDR3 sequences, approximately 12% of which are singletons. The sequencing sample was made of blood, either unsorted or a sorted T cell fraction (not recorded which). Source of these receptors: a male donor with ankylosing spondylitis or in good health (not recorded which). CDR3s include the opening cysteine and the closing phenylalanine or tryptophan.

CDR3aa	v_gene	j_gene
CASSYSETQYF	TRBV6-5	TRBJ2-5
CASSDISGSSYNEQFF	TRBV2	TRBJ2-1
CASSGPGPFYNEQFF	TRBV5-1	TRBJ2-1
CSAPDRGANSPLHF	TRBV20-1	TRBJ1-6
CASSQDLDQPQHF	TRBV14	TRBJ1-5
CSAIEGDLYGYTF	TRBV20-1	TRBJ1-2
CASSLNGKSYGYTF	TRBV5-1	TRBJ1-2
CASSQEGTAYNEQFF	TRBV3-1	TRBJ2-1
CSVAEFTGGSYNEQFF	TRBV29-1	TRBJ2-1
CASNGLAPGANVLTF	TRBV7-9	TRBJ2-6
CSAREYGDNEQFF	TRBV20-1	TRBJ2-1
CATSSGSSPSYEQYF	TRBV24-1	TRBJ2-7
CASSSPELGEQYF	TRBV12-3/TRBV12-4	TRBJ2-7
CASSYRSWPDGGELFF	TRBV6-5	TRBJ2-2
CASSQGDIRDGEQYF	TRBV4-1	TRBJ2-7
CASSYGTGGRQETQYF	TRBV5-6	TRBJ2-5
CASSNTGRSSYEQYF	TRBV12-3/TRBV12-4	TRBJ2-7
CSVVTGAAGEAFF	TRBV29-1	TRBJ1-1
CASSEGSRYNEQFF	TRBV2	TRBJ2-1
CSARDEGGLASYNEQFF	TRBV20-1	TRBJ2-1
CASRRGLAGRTGELFF	TRBV5-6	TRBJ2-2
CASSQGQGNNQPQHF	TRBV2	TRBJ1-5
CASSQPGLGGIQYF	TRBV11-2	TRBJ2-5
CASSQAPALGTDTQYF	TRBV3-1	TRBJ2-3
CASSEADGGTYNEQFF	TRBV6-1	TRBJ2-1
CSATNRGESYEQYF	TRBV20-1	TRBJ2-7
CASSPVPQYEQYF	TRBV18	TRBJ2-7
CASSIPYGTGAIGELFF	TRBV12-3/TRBV12-4	TRBJ2-2